The 17 T cell receptor beta chains listed next were all sequenced from one sample in a study of regulatory T cells in long-lasting Graves disease. According to the study, TCR beta libraries were built with iRepertoire HTBI primers and CDR3-region Arm-PCR. TCRdb processed the multiplex PCR reads anew with MiXCR; each CDR3 protein has one entry. The sample records about 530,000 distinct CDR3 sequences, 16% being singletons. Time point in this sample: newly diagnosed GD, antithyroid drugs for less than 3 months. Researchers made the TCR library from RNA that was extracted from PBMCs. The sample was also linked to a second study, of T cells in Graves' hyperthyroidism and ophthalmopathy.

This specimen consisted of peripheral blood mononuclear cells (PBMCs), obtained at new diagnosis, from a patient treated with antithyroid drugs. The origin of the receptors is a woman aged 40 to 65 with Graves disease.

There are many counts of this clonotype. The rearrangement links TRBV3-1 to TRBJ1-5; no reliable D call. The CDR3 totals 12 residues. The germline CDR1 and CDR2 sequences are LGHDT and YNNKEL (reference sequence). Trimming took 5 bases from V and 7 from J, leaving 9 bases between them. The CDR3 bases are TGTGCCAGCAGCAGCGGGAGACAGCCCCAGCATTTT. Protein product: CASSSGRQPQHF.

The chain has TRBV6-2 or TRBV6-3 and TRBJ2-1; D unresolved. Deletions cut 1 base from V and 0 bases from J, with 7 bases between. The germline gives CDR1 MNHEY, CDR2 SVGEGT. This CDR3 has 15 amino acids. CDR3 bases: TGTGCCAGCAGTTACTTTAAAAGCTCCTACAATGAGCAGTTCTTC. As protein: CASSYFKSSYNEQFF.

Regarding this clonotype: Possible read error: a much larger clone is one base away. The chain recombines TRBV5-1 with TRBJ1-5; D uncertain. This CDR3 spans 14 amino acids. Germline V CDR1 and CDR2: SGHRS, YFSETQ. Written as DNA, the CDR3 is TGCGCCAGCAGCTTGGGAATGTCCAATCAGCCCCAGCGTTTT. It is translated as CASSLGMSNQPQRF.

This clonotype appeared many times. The chain uses TRBV28 and TRBJ2-1; D not certain. CDR3 length: 15 residues. Trimming left V 6 bases short and J 1 base short, with 13 bases between. The germline V gene has CDR1 MDHEN and CDR2 SYDVKM. The CDR3 coding sequence is TGTGCCAGCAGCACTCGGCTCACATCCTACAATGAGCAGTTCTTC. Residues: CASSTRLTSYNEQFF.

This clonotype was found many times. The V and J genes are TRBV2 and TRBJ1-1; D is perhaps TRBD1 (5 bases). V was trimmed by 0 bases and J by 0 bases, leaving 14 bases between them. Germline V gene sequence: CDR1 SNHLY, CDR2 FYNNEI. The CDR3 is made up of 17 amino acids. The CDR3 sequence: CASSEARSGGMNTEAFF. The CDR3 coding sequence is TGTGCCAGCAGTGAAGCGCGTTCGGGGGGAATGAACACTGAAGCTTTCTTT. Combining the CDR3 with reference TRBV2 and TRBJ1-1 gives the whole variable domain EPEVTQTPSHQVTQMGQEVILRCVPISNHLYFYWYRQILGQKVEFLVSFYNNEISEKSEIFDDQFSVERPDGSNFTLKIRSTKLEDSAMYFCASSEARSGGMNTEAFFGQGTRLTVV.

This clonotype was seen only a few times. This chain links TRBV2 with TRBJ1-5, with 7 bases fitting TRBD1. Losses at the gene ends were 6 bases for V and 4 bases for J; bases not matched to a gene: 3. Germline V gene data show CDR1 as SNHLY and CDR2 as FYNNEI. The CDR3 covers 13 residues. The CDR3 DNA reads as TGTGCCAGCAGAGCGACAGGGAATCAGCCCCAGCATTTT. Translating gives CASRATGNQPQHF.

The rearrangement links TRBV20-1 to TRBJ1-5; D ambiguous. V gave up 3 bases and J gave up 3 bases, with 21 bases separating them. CDR1 is DFQATT, CDR2 SNEGSKA, per germline (reference sequence). The CDR3 sequence is 17 residues long. CDR3 nucleotide sequence: TGCAGTGCTAGGGATCCCATGGGAGGACGACACAATCAGCCCCAGCATTTT. Its translation: CSARDPMGGRHNQPQHF.

This clonotype was recorded at least ten times. The V gene is TRBV7-9, the J gene TRBJ2-3; D is unresolved. The CDR3 runs to 12 residues. Trimming took off 4 bases at V and 2 bases at J, with 4 bases between the two ends. Germline lookup yields CDR1 SEHNR and CDR2 FQNEAQ (reference sequence). CDR3 residues: CASSSTTDTQYF. The CDR3 region has the DNA TGTGCCAGCAGCTCCACCACAGATACGCAGTATTTT.

V gene TRBV9 combines with J gene TRBJ2-7, with D possibly being TRBD1 (6 bases). Germline values: CDR1 SGDLS, CDR2 YYNGEE. Trimming pared 4 bases from V and 7 bases from J, leaving 24 bases between. There are 16 residues in the CDR3. CDR3 bases: TGTGCCAGCAGCCCCACAGGGACCCCTCGGTTGGGGGAGCAGTACTTC. Translation: CASSPTGTPRLGEQYF.

This clonotype occurred a few times. This chain uses TRBV12-3 or TRBV12-4 with TRBJ2-1; TRBD1 might be the D (6 bases). V was cut by 3 bases and J by 6 bases, with 9 bases left in between. This CDR3 spans 13 amino acids. The CDR3 reads CASSFGTFNEQFF. CDR3 DNA: TGTGCCAGCAGTTTTGGGACATTCAATGAGCAGTTCTTC.

This clonotype was counted only a few times. The gene calls are TRBV12-3 or TRBV12-4 and TRBJ2-1; the D gene is possibly TRBD2 (6 bases). The V gene lost 7 bases and the J gene lost 4 bases, with 20 bases spanning the gap. This CDR3 spans 16 amino acids. CDR3 coding DNA: TGTGCCAGCAACCCAGGCGGGGCGCCGGGGTACAATGAGCAGTTCTTC. It translates to CASNPGGAPGYNEQFF.

V is TRBV7-2 and J is TRBJ2-2; D remains unclear. V was clipped by 5 bases and J by 5 bases, with 9 bases between them. CDR1 SGHTA and CDR2 FQGNSA come from the germline V gene. The CDR3 is 13 amino acids. CDR3 region: CASSLQLTGELFF. The CDR3 coding sequence is TGTGCCAGCAGCCTACAACTTACCGGGGAGCTGTTTTTT.

This clonotype was counted between two and nine times. The gene calls are TRBV6-5 and TRBJ1-5, with 7 positions matching TRBD1. The CDR3 has 14 amino acids. The germline V gene encodes CDR1 MNHEY and CDR2 SVGAGI. With 4 bases clipped from V and 11 bases from J, the junction kept 11 bases outside the gene matches. This CDR3 reads CASSSSGGGGSQHF. For the CDR3, the DNA is TGTGCCAGCAGTTCCTCAGGGGGGGGAGGGTCCCAGCATTTT.

This clonotype has a single count. Mismatch with germline at one junction end may stem from a read error. This chain joins TRBV28 and TRBJ2-1; D unresolved. The germline gives CDR1 MDHEN, CDR2 SYDVKM. The CDR3 totals 15 residues. CDR3 protein: CASSFYGFSYNERFF. CDR3 coding DNA: TGTGCCAGCAGTTTCTATGGCTTTTCGTACAATGAGCGGTTCTTC. Using reference TRBV28 and TRBJ2-1 for the parts outside the CDR3, the full variable domain is DVKVTQSSRYLVKRTGEKVFLECVQDMDHENMFWYRQDPGLGLRLIYFSYDVKMKEKGDIPEGYSVSREKKERFSLILESASTNQTSMYLCASSFYGFSYNERFFGPGTRLTVL.

Of note for this clonotype: At one end, the junction sequence differs from germline, possibly due to a read error. V gene TRBV19 combines with J gene TRBJ1-2, with 12 nucleotides matching TRBD1. CDR1 and CDR2 (germline): LNHDA, SQIVND (reference sequence). The CDR3 runs to 17 residues. The CDR3 nucleotides are TGTGCCAGTAGTATACTCGGGACAGGGGGCGAGGACTATGGCCACACCTTC. Translating it yields CASSILGTGGEDYGHTF.

This chain links TRBV6-2 or TRBV6-3 with TRBJ2-7, with 7 positions matching TRBD1. The V gene's germline CDR1 is MNHEY and CDR2 SVGEGT. V dropped 7 bases and J dropped 3; count of bases not matched to a gene: 12. The CDR3 is made up of 15 amino acids. Written as DNA, the CDR3 is TGTGCCAGCATCCCGTCGACAGGGAAAATCTACGAGCAGTACTTC. Translated: CASIPSTGKIYEQYF.

This clonotype was counted at least ten times. The junction and the germline gene differ at one end; a read error may be behind it. In DNA, the CDR3 is TGTGCCAGCAGCCTGGGGGGCAATGAAAAACTGTTTTTT. Translation: CASSLGGNEKLFF. This chain connects TRBV5-1 to TRBJ1-4; a possible D gene is TRBD1 (6 bases). The CDR3 runs to 13 residues. In germline, CDR1 is SGHRS, CDR2 YFSETQ.